This TCR beta chain was captured in a study of blood T cell repertoires in COVID-19. In germline, CDR1 is SGHTA, CDR2 FQGNSA. Germline trimming cut 4 bases from V and 3 bases from J; bases unmatched to any gene: 6. The CDR3 runs to 15 residues. Living in about two dozen US areas, the participants were between about 18 and 100 years of age. Cohorts were assigned according to the clinical history that participants reported. Sequencing used immunoSEQ multiplex PCR; TCRdb keeps in-frame clones, though not all of them. The data show about 310,000 clones, about 88% seen once. Source material: PBMCs or T cells enriched from blood (not recorded which). This clonotype was obtained from a woman aged 40 to 50 who had recovered from COVID-19. The chain links TRBV7-2 to TRBJ2-7, with 10 bases that match TRBD2. CDR3 in DNA: TGTGCCAGCAGCTACAGTTCTAGCGGGGGCTACGAGCAGTACTTC. This translates into CASSYSSSGGYEQYF.